This T cell receptor (beta chain) was retrieved from a study of blood T cells in healthy people across ages. Through a sample-barcoded 5' primer and a J-beta primer mix, a second PCR was run for about 6 to 11 cycles. TCRdb reprocessed the 5' RACE reads via MiXCR and lists one record per CDR3 protein. The data show 1.5 million to 2 million distinct CDR3 sequences, about 31% seen once. Study-level results: It was held that diversity estimates obtained from one million T cells represented underestimates.

This clonotype was counted between two and nine times. Antigen specificity is unknown. Trimming removed 5 bases from V and 8 bases from J, with 9 bases in between. This CDR3 comprises 11 residues. The V gene is TRBV12-3 or TRBV12-4, the J gene TRBJ1-2, with no clear D. The origin of this receptor is a woman younger than 45 in good health. Material for sequencing was blood. CDR3 sequence: CASSLSVGYTF. CDR3 nucleotide sequence: TGTGCCAGCAGTCTGAGTGTCGGCTACACCTTC.